This T cell receptor beta chain was identified during a study of blood T cell repertoires in COVID-19. Germline loops: CDR1 MNHEY, CDR2 SMNVEV (reference sequence). Trimming cost V 5 bases and J 6 bases; bases outside gene matches: 6. This CDR3 region has 13 residues. Participant ages covered roughly 18 to 89 years across 24 US areas. Sequencing used immunoSEQ multiplex PCR; TCRdb keeps in-frame clones, though not all of them. Of about 150,000 clones detected, roughly 84% appear once; the ten largest clones hold about 8%. The J gene is TRBJ1-2, the V gene TRBV27, with 7 nucleotides matching TRBD1. The sample comprised PBMCs or T cells enriched from blood (not recorded which). The source of this sequence is a woman aged 50 to 65 who had recovered from COVID-19. CDR3 in amino acids: CASSPGGTNGYTF. As DNA, the CDR3 is TGTGCCAGCAGTCCAGGGGGGACGAATGGCTACACCTTC.